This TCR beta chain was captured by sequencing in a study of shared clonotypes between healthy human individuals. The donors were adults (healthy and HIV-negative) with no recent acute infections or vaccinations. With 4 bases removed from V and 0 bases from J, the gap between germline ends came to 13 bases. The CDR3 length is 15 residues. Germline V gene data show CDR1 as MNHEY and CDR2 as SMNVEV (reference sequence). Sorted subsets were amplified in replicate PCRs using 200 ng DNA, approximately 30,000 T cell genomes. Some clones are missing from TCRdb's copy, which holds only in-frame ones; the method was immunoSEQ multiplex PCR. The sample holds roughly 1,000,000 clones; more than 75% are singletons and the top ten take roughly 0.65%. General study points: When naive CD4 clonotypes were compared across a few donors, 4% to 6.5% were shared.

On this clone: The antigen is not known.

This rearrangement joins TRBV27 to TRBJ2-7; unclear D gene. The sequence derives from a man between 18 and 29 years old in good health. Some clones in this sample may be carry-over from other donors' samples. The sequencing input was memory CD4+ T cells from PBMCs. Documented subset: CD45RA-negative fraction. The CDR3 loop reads CASSWTINLSYEQYF. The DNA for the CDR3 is TGTGCCAGCAGTTGGACCATAAACCTCTCCTACGAGCAGTACTTC.